This note documents a single T cell receptor (beta chain) sequence. This sample was taken from a study of blood T cell repertoires in COVID-19. Study information: Sites across the United States, Italy and Spain contributed samples from acute and convalescent COVID-19. PBMCs, B-cell-depleted T cells, or T cells provided the cDNA or gDNA that made up the material.

Authors' processing steps: From reference gene primer amplification, estimates of nucleated cell counts were derived. Assay: immunoSEQ multiplex PCR; the TCRdb copy retains only in-frame clones and omits some. The D gene and trimming were derived from the DNA, and the V and J assignments and clone size from that table. The table shows 50,000 to 80,000 clones, with about nine tenths occurring only once. Germline assignment: CDR1 SGHAT and CDR2 FQNNGV. This CDR3 region has 15 residues. Trimming cost V 5 bases and J 12 bases, with 23 bases left between them. The sequence was obtained from a man between 60 and 75 years old with acute or convalescent COVID-19. The source material was peripheral blood. V usage is TRBV11-2 and J usage is TRBJ2-1; perhaps TRBD1 as D (5 bases). The CDR3 nucleotides are TGTGCCAGCAGCCAGGAAGGGGTTCGAATCATAGCGCAGTTCTTC. Translating it yields CASSQEGVRIIAQFF.